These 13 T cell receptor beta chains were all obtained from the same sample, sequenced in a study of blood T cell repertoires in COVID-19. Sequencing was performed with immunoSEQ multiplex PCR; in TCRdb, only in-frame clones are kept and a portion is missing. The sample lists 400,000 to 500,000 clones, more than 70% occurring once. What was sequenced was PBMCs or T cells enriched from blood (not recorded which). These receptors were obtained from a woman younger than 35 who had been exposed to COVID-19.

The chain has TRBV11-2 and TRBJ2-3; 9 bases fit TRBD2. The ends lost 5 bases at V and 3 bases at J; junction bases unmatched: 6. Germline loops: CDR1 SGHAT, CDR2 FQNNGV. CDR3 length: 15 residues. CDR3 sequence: CASSRGLAVTDTQYF. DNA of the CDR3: TGTGCCAGCAGCCGGGGACTAGCAGTTACAGATACGCAGTATTTT.

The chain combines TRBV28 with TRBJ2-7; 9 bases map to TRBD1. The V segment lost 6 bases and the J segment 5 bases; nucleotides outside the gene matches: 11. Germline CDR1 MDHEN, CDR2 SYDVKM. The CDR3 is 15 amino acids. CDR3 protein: CASRTPGTGLHEQYF. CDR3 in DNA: TGTGCCAGCAGGACCCCAGGGACAGGGTTACACGAGCAGTACTTC.

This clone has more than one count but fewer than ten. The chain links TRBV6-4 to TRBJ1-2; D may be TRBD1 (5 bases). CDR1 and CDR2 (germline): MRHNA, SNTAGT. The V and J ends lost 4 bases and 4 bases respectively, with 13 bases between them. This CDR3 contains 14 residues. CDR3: CASSARASPYGYTF. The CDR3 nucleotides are TGTGCCAGCAGTGCCAGGGCCTCTCCCTATGGCTACACCTTC.

CDR3 bases: TGTGCCAGCAGCTTAGTTCGGGAGGTCTTCGAGCAGTACTTC. Protein product: CASSLVREVFEQYF. The chain links TRBV11-2 to TRBJ2-7, with 7 bases matching TRBD2. The CDR3 length is 14 residues. V trimming: 1 base; J trimming: 6 bases; junction bases outside the gene matches: 6. The germline V gene has CDR1 SGHAT and CDR2 FQNNGV.

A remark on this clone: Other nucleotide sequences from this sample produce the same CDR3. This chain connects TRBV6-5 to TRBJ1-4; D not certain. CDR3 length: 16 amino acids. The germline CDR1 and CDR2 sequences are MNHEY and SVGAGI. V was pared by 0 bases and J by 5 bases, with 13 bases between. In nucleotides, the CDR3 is TGTGCCAGCAGTTACTCGAAGGGAGTTGGGAATGAAAAACTGTTTTTT. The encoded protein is CASSYSKGVGNEKLFF.

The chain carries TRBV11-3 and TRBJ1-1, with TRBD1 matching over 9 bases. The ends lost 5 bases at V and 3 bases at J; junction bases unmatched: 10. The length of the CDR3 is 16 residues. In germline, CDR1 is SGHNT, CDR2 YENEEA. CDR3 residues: CASSQGTGKGYTEAFF. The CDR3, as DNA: TGTGCCAGCAGCCAAGGGACAGGGAAGGGATACACTGAAGCTTTCTTT.

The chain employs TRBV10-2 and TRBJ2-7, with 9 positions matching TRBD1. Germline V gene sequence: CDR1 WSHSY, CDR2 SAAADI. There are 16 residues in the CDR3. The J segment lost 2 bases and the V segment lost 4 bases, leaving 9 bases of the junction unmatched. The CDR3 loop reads CASSVLGTGPTYEQYF. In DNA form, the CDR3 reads TGCGCCAGCAGTGTATTAGGGACAGGGCCGACCTACGAGCAGTACTTC.

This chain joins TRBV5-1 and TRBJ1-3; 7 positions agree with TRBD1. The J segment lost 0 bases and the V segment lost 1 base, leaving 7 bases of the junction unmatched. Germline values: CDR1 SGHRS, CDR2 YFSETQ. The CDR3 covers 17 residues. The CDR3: CASSLSTGASSGNTIYF. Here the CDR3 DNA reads TGCGCCAGCAGCTTGTCCACAGGGGCAAGCTCTGGAAACACCATATATTTT.

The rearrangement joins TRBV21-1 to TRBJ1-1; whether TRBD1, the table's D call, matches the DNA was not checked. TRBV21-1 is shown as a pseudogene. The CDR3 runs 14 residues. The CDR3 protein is CASSNGQGNTEAFF. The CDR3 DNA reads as TGTGCCAGCAGTAATGGACAGGGGAACACTGAAGCTTTCTTT.

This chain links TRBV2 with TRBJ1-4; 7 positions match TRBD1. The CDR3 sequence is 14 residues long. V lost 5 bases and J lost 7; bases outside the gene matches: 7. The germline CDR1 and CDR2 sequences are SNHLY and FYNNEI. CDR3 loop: CASSTPGQSEKLFF. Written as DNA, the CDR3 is TGTGCCAGCAGTACGCCGGGACAGTCTGAAAAACTGTTTTTT.

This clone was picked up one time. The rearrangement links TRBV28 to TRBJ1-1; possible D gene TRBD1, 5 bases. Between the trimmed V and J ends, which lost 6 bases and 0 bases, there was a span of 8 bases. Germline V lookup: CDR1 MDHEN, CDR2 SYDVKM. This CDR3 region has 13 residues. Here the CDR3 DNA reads TGTGCCAGCAGGACGGGGGTGAACACTGAAGCTTTCTTT. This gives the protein CASRTGVNTEAFF.

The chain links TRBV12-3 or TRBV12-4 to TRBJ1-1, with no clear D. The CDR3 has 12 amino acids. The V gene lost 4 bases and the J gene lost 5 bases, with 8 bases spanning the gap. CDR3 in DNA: TGTGCCAGCAGTTGGAGGGCAACTGAAGCTTTCTTT. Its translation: CASSWRATEAFF.

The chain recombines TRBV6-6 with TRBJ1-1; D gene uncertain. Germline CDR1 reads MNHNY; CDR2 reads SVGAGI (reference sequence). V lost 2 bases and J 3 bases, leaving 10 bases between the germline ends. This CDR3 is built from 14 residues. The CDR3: CASSYMGRDTEAFF. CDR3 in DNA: TGTGCCAGCAGTTACATGGGGAGGGACACTGAAGCTTTCTTT.